Listed below are T cell receptor beta chains from one sample, sequenced in a study of T cells in Graves' hyperthyroidism and ophthalmopathy. TCRdb reprocessed the multiplex PCR reads with MiXCR, giving one entry per CDR3 protein. Of over 650,000 distinct CDR3 sequences listed, 16% are singletons. Material for sequencing was blood. Receptor source: a man between 18 and 35 years old with Graves' hyperthyroidism. Both conserved end residues are part of each CDR3. Fields, in order: V gene, D gene, J gene, clone size, CDR3 protein, CDR3 DNA. D genes are given only for firm matches. For some rows the clone size is stated as once, few or many, or as a class when expanded; others skip it.

>TRBV7-8|.|TRBJ2-7|few
CASSLVGTETYEQYF
TGTGCCAGCAGCTTAGTGGGGACGGAGACCTACGAGCAGTACTTC
>TRBV20-1|.|TRBJ1-4|many
CSASQSTNEKLFF
TGCAGTGCTTCCCAGTCAACTAATGAAAAACTGTTTTTT
>TRBV19|.|TRBJ1-2|.
CASSIEGRAETNYGYTF
TGTGCCAGTAGTATCGAGGGAAGGGCGGAAACTAACTATGGCTACACCTTC
>TRBV11-3|.|TRBJ2-1|few
CASSLTRVNEQFF
TGTGCCAGCAGCTTAACTAGGGTCAATGAGCAGTTCTTC
>TRBV7-9|.|TRBJ2-1|few
CASIQVGYNEQFF
TGTGCCAGCATCCAAGTGGGCTACAATGAGCAGTTCTTC
>TRBV7-9|.|TRBJ2-3|.
CASFRVGATDTQYF
TGTGCCAGCTTTAGGGTGGGGGCCACAGATACGCAGTATTTT
>TRBV7-2|.|TRBJ2-3|.
CASSRQEFRDTQYF
TGTGCCAGCAGTAGACAGGAATTTCGGGATACGCAGTATTTT
>TRBV6-1|.|TRBJ1-5|many
CASSGTAGQPQHF
TGTGCCAGCAGTGGAACCGCGGGTCAGCCCCAGCATTTT
>TRBV3-1|.|TRBJ2-3|many
CASSSDREGTDTQYF
TGTGCCAGCAGTTCTGACAGGGAGGGCACAGATACGCAGTATTTT
>TRBV19|.|TRBJ2-1|.
CASSISGAHNEQFF
TGTGCCAGTAGTATTAGTGGGGCCCACAATGAGCAGTTCTTC
>TRBV27|.|TRBJ2-7|many
CASSLGGSLYEQYF
TGTGCCAGCAGTTTAGGTGGGAGTCTTTACGAGCAGTACTTC
>TRBV6-5|.|TRBJ2-5|.
CASSYSGRYQETQYF
TGTGCCAGCAGTTACTCCGGCAGGTATCAAGAGACCCAGTACTTC
>TRBV6-1|.|TRBJ2-5|many
CASRRTVLETQYF
TGTGCCAGCAGGAGGACAGTATTGGAGACCCAGTACTTC
>TRBV30|.|TRBJ2-7|few
CAWSVQETYEQYF
TGTGCCTGGAGTGTACAGGAGACCTACGAGCAGTACTTC
>TRBV27|TRBD1|TRBJ1-2|few
CASSLSGRGRRGYTF
TGTGCCAGCAGTTTATCCGGCAGGGGGCGCCGGGGCTACACCTTC
>TRBV7-2|TRBD2|TRBJ2-3|.
CASSTGTSGRVLGTDTQYF
TGTGCCAGCAGCACCGGGACTAGCGGGAGAGTCCTGGGCACAGATACGCAGTATTTT
>TRBV5-1|.|TRBJ1-2|.
CASSLGSHSVNGYTF
TGCGCCAGCAGCTTAGGATCTCATTCAGTGAATGGCTACACCTTC
>TRBV30|.|TRBJ1-1|many
CAWNRGFEAFF
TGTGCCTGGAATCGGGGTTTTGAAGCTTTCTTT
>TRBV27|TRBD2|TRBJ2-1|many
CASSRLAGNWGNEQFF
TGTGCCAGCAGTAGATTAGCGGGAAATTGGGGCAATGAGCAGTTCTTC
>TRBV27|TRBD1|TRBJ2-7|many
CASSLGTGGGEQYF
TGTGCCAGCAGTCTGGGGACAGGCGGCGGCGAGCAGTACTTC
>TRBV20-1|TRBD1|TRBJ1-2|few
CSATRTGLGYTF
TGCAGTGCTACTCGGACAGGGTTGGGCTACACCTTC
>TRBV12-3/TRBV12-4|TRBD2|TRBJ2-2|many
CASSTRLAANTGELFF
TGTGCCAGCAGTACCCGACTAGCGGCGAACACCGGGGAGCTGTTTTTT
>TRBV27|.|TRBJ2-5|many
CASSFGGRHQETQYF
TGTGCCAGCAGTTTCGGGGGCCGTCACCAAGAGACCCAGTACTTC